The rows below give T cell receptor beta chains drawn from one sample of a study of neurological immune-mediated disorders. TCRdb used MiXCR to reprocess the 5' RACE reads, holding one entry per CDR3 protein. This table holds approximately 58,000 distinct CDR3 sequences, about an eighth found once. The sample consisted of PBMCs. The source of these receptors is a man in his sixties in good health. CDR3s include the opening cysteine and the closing phenylalanine or tryptophan. Each record gives: V gene, J gene, clone size, D gene, CDR3 protein, CDR3 DNA. A D gene is named only where the DNA matches it firmly. Expanded clones are given a class, and other clones once, few, many or no size at all.

TRBV20-1	TRBJ1-2	few	TRBD1	CSATQGAEGYTF	TGCAGTGCTACCCAGGGGGCGGAAGGCTACACCTTC
TRBV5-1	TRBJ2-5	many	.	CASSLGQAEETQYF	TGCGCCAGCAGCTTGGGGCAGGCAGAAGAGACCCAGTACTTC
TRBV20-1	TRBJ2-5	many	.	CSARPRGSGETQYF	TGCAGTGCTAGACCTAGGGGGTCGGGAGAGACCCAGTACTTC
TRBV9	TRBJ2-3	many	TRBD2	CASSVGSSGSTDTQYF	TGTGCCAGCAGCGTAGGCAGTAGCGGGAGCACAGATACGCAGTATTTT
TRBV6-1	TRBJ1-2	many	.	CASSGLNLANYGYTF	TGTGCCAGCAGTGGCCTAAACTTAGCTAACTATGGCTACACCTTC
TRBV25-1	TRBJ1-1	many	TRBD1	CASTGQGRNTEAFF	TGTGCCAGCACCGGACAGGGTAGGAACACTGAAGCTTTCTTT
TRBV12-3/TRBV12-4	TRBJ1-2	.	.	CASSCDALYGYTF	TGTGCCAGCAGTTGTGACGCTCTCTATGGCTACACCTTC
TRBV20-1	TRBJ2-3	many	.	CSARAPSTDTQYF	TGCAGTGCTAGAGCCCCTAGCACAGATACGCAGTATTTT
TRBV20-1	TRBJ1-6	many	.	CSARDKGQRNSPLHF	TGCAGTGCTAGAGATAAAGGACAGCGTAATTCACCCCTCCACTTT
TRBV29-1	TRBJ2-5	many	TRBD1	CSAGPGTGGKTQYF	TGCAGCGCAGGACCCGGGACAGGGGGAAAGACCCAGTACTTC
TRBV20-1	TRBJ2-3	.	.	CSVSLGVTDTQYF	TGCAGCGTTTCTCTGGGGGTTACAGATACGCAGTATTTT
TRBV3-1	TRBJ1-1	many	.	CASSQGADKAFF	TGTGCCAGCAGCCAAGGGGCAGACAAAGCTTTCTTT
TRBV14	TRBJ2-2	.	.	CAISQDPVLTGELFF	TGTGCCATCAGCCAAGATCCGGTCCTCACCGGGGAGCTGTTTTTT
TRBV20-1	TRBJ2-5	many	TRBD1	CSARDLTTGGRETQYF	TGCAGTGCTAGAGATCTGACGACAGGGGGACGGGAGACCCAGTACTTC
TRBV5-1	TRBJ1-4	many	.	CASSPGQNNEKLFF	TGCGCCAGCAGCCCGGGACAAAATAATGAAAAACTGTTTTTT
TRBV6-1	TRBJ2-2	many	.	CASSEQGPGGELFF	TGTGCCAGCAGTGAACAGGGTCCGGGCGGGGAGCTGTTTTTT
TRBV3-2	TRBJ2-1	many	.	CASSQESRRDRLSSYNEQFF	TGTGCCAGCAGCCAAGAAAGCAGGAGGGACCGACTGAGCTCCTACAATGAGCAGTTCTTC
TRBV5-1	TRBJ2-1	.	.	CASSQNYNEQFF	TGCGCCAGCAGTCAGAACTACAATGAGCAGTTCTTC
TRBV12-3/TRBV12-4	TRBJ1-2	many	.	CASSKPLEEGYTF	TGTGCCAGCAGTAAGCCCTTAGAGGAGGGCTACACCTTC
TRBV6-6	TRBJ1-2	many	.	CASSGQSEAYGYTF	TGTGCCAGCAGCGGACAGTCCGAGGCCTATGGCTACACCTTC
TRBV20-1	TRBJ1-1	.	.	CSARPLGEGTLGAFF	TGCAGTGCTCGACCCCTAGGCGAGGGGACGCTAGGAGCTTTCTTT
TRBV20-1	TRBJ1-5	many	.	CSAKGESSYSNQPQHF	TGCAGTGCTAAGGGAGAAAGTAGCTATAGCAATCAGCCCCAGCATTTT
TRBV27	TRBJ1-1	many	.	CASSLGTGYTEAFF	TGTGCCAGCAGTTTGGGAACAGGGTACACTGAAGCTTTCTTT
TRBV7-2	TRBJ1-1	many	.	CASSDGRRGLNTEAFF	TGTGCCAGCAGCGATGGGCGGCGGGGCTTGAACACTGAAGCTTTCTTT
TRBV15	TRBJ2-4	many	.	CATSRAADGNIQYF	TGTGCCACCAGCAGAGCAGCGGACGGGAACATTCAGTACTTC
TRBV29-1	TRBJ2-3	many	.	CSVEEGAGDTQYF	TGCAGCGTTGAAGAGGGGGCGGGAGATACGCAGTATTTT
TRBV20-1	TRBJ2-3	.	.	CSANLEDTQYF	TGCAGTGCCAACCTAGAAGATACGCAGTATTTT
TRBV27	TRBJ1-6	.	.	CASNPGGFSPLHF	TGTGCCAGCAACCCCGGGGGATTCTCACCCCTCCACTTT
TRBV7-8	TRBJ2-5	.	.	CASSSGQTKGTQYF	TGTGCCAGCAGCTCTGGACAGACAAAAGGGACCCAGTACTTC
TRBV11-2	TRBJ1-2	many	TRBD1	CASSAGQAGYTF	TGTGCCAGCAGCGCTGGACAGGCCGGCTACACCTTC
TRBV9	TRBJ2-2	.	.	CASSATANTGELFF	TGTGCCAGCAGCGCAACAGCAAACACCGGGGAGCTGTTTTTT
TRBV12-3/TRBV12-4	TRBJ2-1	many	.	CASSPTGDEQFF	TGTGCCAGCAGTCCCACTGGGGATGAGCAGTTCTTC
TRBV27	TRBJ1-5	many	.	CASSLSIQVNQPQHF	TGTGCCAGCAGTTTATCTATACAGGTCAATCAGCCCCAGCATTTT
TRBV20-1	TRBJ2-7	medium-sized	.	CSAAGAEQYF	TGCAGTGCCGCCGGAGCCGAGCAGTACTTC
TRBV7-9	TRBJ1-3	many	TRBD1	CASSLGRDSSGNTIYF	TGTGCCAGCAGCTTAGGTCGGGACAGCTCTGGAAACACCATATATTTT
TRBV20-1	TRBJ1-5	many	.	CSARHARGYSNQPQHF	TGCAGTGCTCGGCACGCACGGGGGTATAGCAATCAGCCCCAGCATTTT
TRBV7-8	TRBJ1-1	many	.	CASSKDPGVMNTEAFF	TGTGCCAGCAGCAAGGACCCCGGGGTTATGAACACTGAAGCTTTCTTT
TRBV28	TRBJ1-2	many	.	CASGPSLGYTF	TGTGCAAGCGGGCCTTCCTTGGGCTACACCTTC
TRBV11-2	TRBJ2-1	once	TRBD1	CASSSSGTGVTPGHNEQFF	TGTGCCAGCAGCTCCTCCGGGACAGGGGTGACCCCGGGGCACAATGAGCAGTTCTTC
TRBV7-2	TRBJ2-7	many	.	CASSSGTQSYEQYF	TGTGCCAGCAGTTCCGGGACACAAAGCTACGAGCAGTACTTC
TRBV4-3	TRBJ1-3	many	.	CASSQDLTDFYSGNTIYF	TGCGCCAGCAGCCAAGATTTAACAGATTTTTACTCTGGAAACACCATATATTTT
TRBV11-3	TRBJ2-3	.	.	CASSLGGGALTDTQYF	TGTGCCAGCAGCTTAGGTGGAGGCGCCCTCACAGATACGCAGTATTTT
TRBV10-3	TRBJ1-5	many	TRBD1	CAISESGGNSNQPQHF	TGTGCCATCAGTGAGTCAGGGGGCAACAGCAATCAGCCCCAGCATTTT
TRBV6-2/TRBV6-3	TRBJ1-2	many	.	CASSYSNYGYTF	TGTGCCAGCAGTTACTCGAATTATGGCTACACCTTC
TRBV6-5	TRBJ2-3	many	TRBD2	CASSYSLGGGKDTQYF	TGTGCCAGCAGTTACTCGCTGGGCGGGGGGAAAGATACGCAGTATTTT
TRBV6-5	TRBJ1-2	medium-sized	TRBD1	CASSYRDRNYGYTF	TGTGCCAGCAGTTACCGGGACAGAAACTATGGCTACACCTTC
TRBV27	TRBJ1-1	many	TRBD1	CASTQGAGTEAFF	TGTGCCAGCACCCAGGGGGCTGGCACTGAAGCTTTCTTT
TRBV15	TRBJ1-4	many	.	CATSRPVPNEKLFF	TGTGCCACCAGCAGGCCCGTTCCTAATGAAAAACTGTTTTTT
TRBV20-1	TRBJ2-7	many	.	CSAERGGYEQYF	TGCAGTGCTGAGAGGGGTGGCTACGAGCAGTACTTC
TRBV5-1	TRBJ1-1	many	.	CASSLEVMNTEAFF	TGCGCCAGCAGCTTGGAGGTAATGAACACTGAAGCTTTCTTT
TRBV4-3	TRBJ2-3	many	TRBD2	CASSQRTSGADTQYF	TGCGCCAGCAGCCAGCGGACTAGCGGGGCAGATACGCAGTATTTT
TRBV7-2	TRBJ2-1	many	TRBD2	CASSLTSGGGNEQFF	TGTGCCAGCAGCCTAACTAGCGGGGGGGGTAATGAGCAGTTCTTC
TRBV5-1	TRBJ2-4	many	TRBD1	CASSGQGGNIQYF	TGCGCCAGCAGCGGACAGGGAGGAAACATTCAGTACTTC
TRBV4-3	TRBJ2-7	many	TRBD1	CASSQVVGTVIKF	TGCGCCAGCAGCCAAGTGGTTGGGACAGTTATAAAGTTC
TRBV20-1	TRBJ2-1	many	TRBD2	CSALGGAGVNEQFF	TGCAGTGCTCTCGGGGGGGCAGGGGTTAATGAGCAGTTCTTC